Below are 5 T cell receptor beta chains sequenced from a single sample in a study of blood T cell repertoires in COVID-19. The protocol was immunoSEQ multiplex PCR, while the TCRdb copy is restricted to in-frame clones and leaves out a portion. The table shows approximately 150,000 clones, with approximately 83% occurring only once. Material: peripheral blood. Receptor source: a man in his 70s with acute or convalescent COVID-19.

This chain joins TRBV29-1 and TRBJ2-5, with 10 bases aligning to TRBD1. Germline V lookup: CDR1 SQVTM, CDR2 ANQGSEA. Trimming cost V 4 bases and J 3 bases; bases outside gene matches: 2. The CDR3 spans 13 residues. The CDR3 DNA reads as TGCAGCGTTGCGACAGGGGGCAAAGAGACCCAGTACTTC. The encoded protein is CSVATGGKETQYF.

The chain is built from TRBV15 and TRBJ2-1, with 8 bases aligning to TRBD2. This CDR3 has 15 residues. The trim removed 4 bases at V and 4 bases at J, leaving 6 bases unmatched. Germline CDR1 and CDR2: LNHNV and YYDKDF (reference sequence). CDR3 region: CATSKREMGYNEQFF. The CDR3 DNA is TGTGCCACCAGCAAGCGGGAGATGGGGTACAATGAGCAGTTCTTC.

This chain joins TRBV27 and TRBJ1-1; 7 nucleotides agree with TRBD1. With V trimmed by 4 bases and J by 0 bases, 8 bases remained unmatched. This CDR3 spans 16 amino acids. Per the germline V gene, CDR1 is MNHEY and CDR2 is SMNVEV (reference sequence). CDR3: CASSSQDRRLNTEAFF. In DNA, the CDR3 is TGTGCCAGCAGTTCCCAGGACAGGAGGCTGAACACTGAAGCTTTCTTT.

The chain carries TRBV7-6 and TRBJ2-2; 11 bases align to TRBD1. The V segment lost 4 bases and the J segment 7 bases; nucleotides outside the gene matches: 5. Germline values: CDR1 SGHVS, CDR2 FNYEAQ. This CDR3 is 15 amino acids long. The CDR3 DNA is TGTGCCAGCAGCTGGACAGGGGGCGAGGGCGGGGAGCTGTTTTTT. Protein: CASSWTGGEGGELFF.

V usage is TRBV11-3 and J usage is TRBJ2-1; tentative D call: TRBD1 (5 bases). Trimming removed 4 bases at V and 9 bases at J, with 10 bases between. This CDR3 is built from 12 residues. Germline V gives CDR1 SGHNT, CDR2 YENEEA. CDR3 protein: CASSSLRGEQFF. DNA for the CDR3: TGTGCCAGCAGCTCCCTAAGGGGTGAGCAGTTCTTC.